Below, 9 T cell receptor beta chains from the same sample are listed, as sequenced in a study of T cell responses to AZD1222 COVID-19 vaccine. Produced via immunoSEQ multiplex PCR; TCRdb's table is partial and in-frame only. The table has around 150,000 clones, about 90% seen once; the top ten hold about 4%. The sequenced sample was peripheral blood, obtained on day 0 of MenACWY control vaccination. The receptors were sampled from an adult in good health.

V usage is TRBV28 and J usage is TRBJ2-1; D is perhaps TRBD1 (6 bases). Germline CDR1 MDHEN, CDR2 SYDVKM. CDR3 length equals 13 residues. V lost 7 bases, J lost 10 bases, and 17 bases lay in between. The CDR3 nucleotides read TGTGCCAGCACCGGATACACTACAGGGGAGCAGTTCTTC. Its translation: CASTGYTTGEQFF.

V and J are TRBV6-1 and TRBJ1-1; tentative D call: TRBD1 (5 bases). V lost 2 bases to trimming and J lost 4 bases, with 14 bases between them. The germline CDR1 and CDR2 sequences are MNHNS and SASEGT. CDR3 length equals 15 residues. The DNA of the CDR3 is TGTGCCAGCAGTGAACAGGGAGGGTTAGGCACTGAAGCTTTCTTT. This codes for CASSEQGGLGTEAFF.

This CDR3 reads CASSQLSIRGSGRHNEQFF. The CDR3 nucleotides read TGTGCCAGCAGCCAATTATCAATTCGGGGTAGCGGGAGGCACAATGAGCAGTTCTTC. The chain recombines TRBV3-1 (or the pseudogene TRBV3-2) with TRBJ2-1, with 10 bases fitting TRBD2. This CDR3 contains 19 residues. V was clipped by 2 bases and J by 5 bases; unmatched bases: 15. Germline CDR1 LGHDT, CDR2 YNNKEL (reference sequence).

The genes are TRBV19 and TRBJ1-5; no definite D call. Trimming shortened V by 6 bases and J by 2 bases, and 11 bases separated the two germline ends. The germline V gene encodes CDR1 LNHDA and CDR2 SQIVND (reference sequence). CDR3 size: 14 residues. The CDR3 here is CASRLWQGNQPQHF. CDR3 nucleotide sequence: TGTGCCAGTAGATTGTGGCAGGGCAATCAGCCCCAGCATTTT.

This clone occurred once. The chain recombines TRBV9 with TRBJ2-7, with 11 bases that match TRBD2. CDR1 is SGDLS, CDR2 YYNGEE, per germline. V shed 4 bases and J 0 bases; nucleotides not matched to a gene: 3. CDR3 length: 15 amino acids. The CDR3 DNA reads as TGTGCCAGCAGCATCGGGACTAGCGGCTCCTACGAGCAGTACTTC. It translates to CASSIGTSGSYEQYF.

This clone appeared once. The chain combines TRBV6-5 with TRBJ2-2, with 10 bases matching TRBD2. With V trimmed by 5 bases and J by 1 base, 1 base remained unmatched. The CDR3 has 15 amino acids. Germline assignment: CDR1 MNHEY and CDR2 SVGAGI. The CDR3 bases are TGTGCCAGCAGTCCTAGCGGGGGGAACACCGGGGAGCTGTTTTTT. Its translation: CASSPSGGNTGELFF.

The V gene is TRBV11-3, the J gene TRBJ2-1, with D hard to call. Germline V CDR1 and CDR2: SGHNT, YENEEA. CDR3 length equals 14 residues. V shed 4 bases and J shed 6 bases, with 13 bases lying between them. CDR3 sequence: CASSSLHSSNEQFF. The DNA for the CDR3 is TGTGCCAGCAGCTCCCTCCACTCTAGCAATGAGCAGTTCTTC. Variable domain in full (rest from reference TRBV11-3 and TRBJ2-1): EAGVVQSPRYKIIEKKQPVAFWCNPISGHNTLYWYLQNLGQGPELLIRYENEEAVDDSQLPKDRFSAERLKGVDSTLKIQPAELGDSAVYLCASSSLHSSNEQFFGPGTRLTVL.

The rearrangement links TRBV7-9 to TRBJ1-4; D unclear. The germline V gene has CDR1 SEHNR and CDR2 FQNEAQ (reference sequence). Trimming cost V 3 bases and J 5 bases, with 7 bases left between them. This CDR3 spans 13 amino acids. CDR3 region: CASSFGLNEKLFF. The DNA of the CDR3 is TGTGCCAGCAGCTTCGGATTGAATGAAAAACTGTTTTTT.

This sequence joins TRBV2 and TRBJ1-1; D remains ambiguous. The CDR3 sequence is 14 residues long. V was trimmed by 3 bases and J by 5 bases, leaving 13 bases between them. Germline lookup yields CDR1 SNHLY and CDR2 FYNNEI. In DNA, the CDR3 is TGTGCCAGCAGTGATGAGGTTGGGCGGACTGAAGCTTTCTTT. Translating gives CASSDEVGRTEAFF.